This TCR beta chain was sequenced during a study of T cells in tumors after PD-1 blockade. Study-wide background: Excluded were patients with checkpoint blockade, immunosuppressants, or radiotherapy or other anti-cancer therapy within 4 weeks. Daily vismodegib 150 mg continued in a subset of anti-PD-1-treated patients. Patients received pembrolizumab 200 mg every 3 weeks or cemiplimab 350 mg every 2 weeks.

Measured with immunoSEQ multiplex PCR; TCRdb has only the in-frame clones, and not every one. Here the sample spans about 33,000 clones, around 78% being singletons. Per germline, CDR1 SGDLS and CDR2 YYNGEE. V was pared by 3 bases and J by 0 bases, with 11 bases between. The CDR3 sequence is 15 residues long. Study results and caveats: Approximately 43% of tumor TCR clonotypes were also found in blood.

About this clone: Its antigen is unidentified.

The source material was PBMCs, sampled before anti-PD-1 treatment. V gene TRBV9 combines with J gene TRBJ2-3; tentative D call: TRBD2 (6 bases). The TCR originated in a human donor with basal cell carcinoma. CDR3 region: CASSGTGTSTDTQYF. CDR3 bases: TGTGCCAGCAGCGGCACCGGGACTAGCACAGATACGCAGTATTTT.